This T cell receptor (beta chain) is from a study of CXCR3-negative and CXCR3-positive naive CD8 T cells. Whole-study findings and limits: Higher TRB CDR3 hydrophobicity marked CXCR3-positive naive cells relative to CXCR3-negative naive cells.

Turning to this clonotype: Antigen unknown.

Triplicates of 250,000 to 350,000 cells were sorted from each CD8+ T cell subset. UMI-labeled TRB cDNA libraries were prepared by 5' RACE. TCRdb reprocessed the 5' RACE reads, keeping one entry per CDR3 protein, no DNA. Across 100,000 to 150,000 distinct CDR3 sequences, the top ten clones capture under 0.75% of the sample. The TCR was taken from a human donor in good health. Some clones in this sample may be carry-over from other donors' samples. Sequenced input: naive CXCR3+ CD8+ T cells from blood. Subset meaning: CD45RO-CCR7+CD27+CD95- naive CD8+ T cells expressing CXCR3 (TNR3+).

CDR3 protein: CASSLYPWPRETYEQYF. The chain employs TRBV7-9 and TRBJ2-7. The CDR3 is made up of 17 amino acids. CDR1 and CDR2 (germline): SEHNR, FQNEAQ (reference sequence). The complete variable domain, with remaining parts taken from reference TRBV7-9 and TRBJ2-7, reads DTGVSQNPRHKITKRGQNVTFRCDPISEHNRLYWYRQTLGQGPEFLTYFQNEAQLEKSRLLSDRFSAERPKGSFSTLEIQRTEQGDSAMYLCASSLYPWPRETYEQYFGPGTRLTVT.